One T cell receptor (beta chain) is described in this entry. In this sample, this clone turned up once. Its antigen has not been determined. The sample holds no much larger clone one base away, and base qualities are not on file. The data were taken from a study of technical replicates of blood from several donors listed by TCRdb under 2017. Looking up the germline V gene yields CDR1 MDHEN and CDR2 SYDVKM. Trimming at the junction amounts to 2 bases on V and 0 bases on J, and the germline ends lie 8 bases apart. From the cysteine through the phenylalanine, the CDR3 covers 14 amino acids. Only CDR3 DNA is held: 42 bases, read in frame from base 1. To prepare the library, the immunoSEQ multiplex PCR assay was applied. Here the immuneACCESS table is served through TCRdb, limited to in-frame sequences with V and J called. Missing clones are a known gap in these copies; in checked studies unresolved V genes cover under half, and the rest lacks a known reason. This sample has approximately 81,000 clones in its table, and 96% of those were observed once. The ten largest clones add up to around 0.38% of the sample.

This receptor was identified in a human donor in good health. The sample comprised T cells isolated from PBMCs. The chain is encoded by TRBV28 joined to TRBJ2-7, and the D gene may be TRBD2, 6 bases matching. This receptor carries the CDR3 CASSLLAISYEQYF. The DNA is TGTGCCAGCAGTTTACTAGCGATCTCCTACGAGCAGTACTTC.